Listed below are T cell receptor beta chains from one sample, sequenced in a study of tumor-infiltrating lymphocytes in localized non-small cell lung cancer. The table came from immunoSEQ multiplex PCR; TCRdb's copy has only in-frame clones and leaves some out. Of about 16,000 clones in the sample, around three quarters were seen once. The sample consisted of lung tumor tissue. These receptors were obtained from a human donor with non-small cell lung cancer. The CDR3 runs from the conserved cysteine through the conserved F or W. D genes are given only for firm matches. Some rows mark clone size as missing; the rest say once, few, many or name a class of expanded clone.

J,size,D,V,DNA,CDR3
TRBJ1-4,.,TRBD1,TRBV6-1,TGTGCCAGCAGTGCGGACAGGGGGCGAGGTGAAAAACTGTTTTTT,CASSADRGRGEKLFF
TRBJ1-1,once,.,TRBV21-1,TGTGCCAGCAGCAAAGGTTCTCGGTCGAACACTGAAGCTTTCTTT,CASSKGSRSNTEAFF
TRBJ1-4,.,.,TRBV19,TGTGCCAGTAGCCCGGTTGCAACTAATGAAAAACTGTTTTTT,CASSPVATNEKLFF
TRBJ1-5,.,.,TRBV6-5,TGTGCCAGCAGAGGGGCGCTAAATCAGCCCCAGCATTTT,CASRGALNQPQHF
TRBJ1-5,.,.,TRBV10-3,TGTGCCATCAGTGAGTCGTCGAGCAATCAGCCCCAGCATTTT,CAISESSSNQPQHF
TRBJ1-1,.,.,TRBV14,TGTGCCAGCAGCCTCGGACGGAACACTGAAGCTTTCTTT,CASSLGRNTEAFF
TRBJ2-7,.,.,TRBV7-3,TGTGCCAGCAGCCCCGGGACACTCTACGAGCAGTACTTC,CASSPGTLYEQYF
TRBJ1-2,once,.,TRBV6-6,TGTGCCAGCAGTTATGGGTTGGTCGTGGAAAAAGGCTACACCTTC,CASSYGLVVEKGYTF
TRBJ2-3,.,TRBD1,TRBV11-1,TGTGCCAGCAGCTTACGGACAGGGTGGCCAGATACGCAGTATTTT,CASSLRTGWPDTQYF
TRBJ1-5,once,.,TRBV10-1,TGCGCCAGCAGAGATGAGGTTTGGCGGACAAATAGCAATCAGCCCCAGCATTTT,CASRDEVWRTNSNQPQHF
TRBJ2-4,.,.,TRBV6-1,TGTGCCAGCAGTCGGGATTTAGCCAAAAACATTCAGTACTTC,CASSRDLAKNIQYF
TRBJ2-7,.,.,TRBV4-1,TGCGCCAGCAGCCAAGATGGGCAGGGTTTTACCTACGAGCAGTACTTC,CASSQDGQGFTYEQYF
TRBJ1-3,.,.,TRBV5-1,TGCGCCAGCAGCCCTGGGGGGGTTTTTTCTGGAAACACCATATATTTT,CASSPGGVFSGNTIYF
TRBJ2-3,.,TRBD2,TRBV4-1,TGCGCCAGCAGCCAAGATTGGACCCCTAGCGGGAGGGCCCGGACAGATACGCAGTATTTT,CASSQDWTPSGRARTDTQYF
TRBJ1-6,.,.,TRBV7-8,TGTGCCAGCAGCTTTCGGGATTCACCCCTCCACTTT,CASSFRDSPLHF
TRBJ2-7,.,TRBD1,TRBV19,TGTGCCAGTAGTATAAGGGACAGCACTCCTTCCTACGAGCAGTACTTC,CASSIRDSTPSYEQYF
TRBJ2-7,once,.,TRBV4-1,TGCGCCAGCAGCCAGACCCCGGGGACATCTTGGAACGAGCAGTACTTC,CASSQTPGTSWNEQYF
TRBJ2-1,.,.,TRBV11-3,TGTGCCAGCAGCTTAAGAGCGGAAAGCTCCTACAATGAGCAGTTCTTC,CASSLRAESSYNEQFF
TRBJ1-1,few,.,TRBV11-3,TGTGCCAGCAGCCCCGGGTTGGGGAACACTGAAGCTTTCTTT,CASSPGLGNTEAFF
TRBJ2-2,.,.,TRBV6-4,TGTGCCAGCGGTCGGGGTACCGGGGAGCTGTTTTTT,CASGRGTGELFF
TRBJ1-1,few,.,TRBV10-2,TGCGCCAGCAGCCCGACAGTCACTGAAGCTTTCTTT,CASSPTVTEAFF
TRBJ2-1,.,.,TRBV9,TGTGCCAGCAGCGAGGGATACCTAGCCAACAATGAGCAGTTCTTC,CASSEGYLANNEQFF
TRBJ1-3,.,.,TRBV6-6,TGTGCCAGCACCAACGGGGACTCTGGAAACACCATATATTTT,CASTNGDSGNTIYF
TRBJ1-3,.,.,TRBV10-2,TGCGCCAGCTCCCTTACCCTCGGGGCGCCTGGAAACACCATATATTTT,CASSLTLGAPGNTIYF
TRBJ2-7,.,TRBD2,TRBV29-1,TGCAGCGTCCGGACTAGCGGTGCCTACGAGCAGTACTTC,CSVRTSGAYEQYF